This TCR beta chain came from a study of radiation and T cells in renal cell carcinoma. Here immunoSEQ multiplex PCR was the method, and the copy in TCRdb shows in-frame clones only, minus some. The sample yields roughly 140,000 clones, roughly 87% seen once. Time point of the sample: blood 2 weeks post-SBRT. Described treatment: 15 Gy SBRT to primary tumor, nephrectomy 4 weeks later. Clear cell pathology was present in this patient's renal cell carcinoma. Germline CDR1 reads DFQATT; CDR2 reads SNEGSKA (reference sequence). CDR3 length equals 11 residues. The germline V and J ends were trimmed by 6 bases and 4 bases, with 9 bases remaining between them.

This TCR came from a woman aged 45-59 years with renal cell carcinoma. Source: blood, taken from a patient whose treatment included radiotherapy and nephrectomy. The gene calls are TRBV20-1 and TRBJ1-2; D is ambiguous. CDR3 DNA sequence: TGCAGTGCCGGGCGGGCCTATGGCTACACCTTC. It yields the protein CSAGRAYGYTF.